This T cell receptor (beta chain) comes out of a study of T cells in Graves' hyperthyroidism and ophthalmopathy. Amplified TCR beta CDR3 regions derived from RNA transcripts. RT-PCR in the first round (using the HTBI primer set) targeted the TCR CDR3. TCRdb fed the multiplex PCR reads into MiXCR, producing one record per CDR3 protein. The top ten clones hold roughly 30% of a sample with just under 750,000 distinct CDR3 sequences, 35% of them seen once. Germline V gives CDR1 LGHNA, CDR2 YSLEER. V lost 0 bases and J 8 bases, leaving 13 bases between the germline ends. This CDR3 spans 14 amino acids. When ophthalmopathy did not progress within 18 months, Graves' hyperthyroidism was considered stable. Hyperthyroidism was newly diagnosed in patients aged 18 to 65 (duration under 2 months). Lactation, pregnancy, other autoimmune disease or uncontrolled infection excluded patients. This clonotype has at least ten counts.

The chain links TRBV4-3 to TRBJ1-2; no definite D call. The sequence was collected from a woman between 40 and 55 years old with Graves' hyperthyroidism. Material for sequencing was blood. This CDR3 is CASSQDETSRGYTF. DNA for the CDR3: TGCGCCAGCAGCCAAGATGAAACCTCGAGGGGCTACACCTTC.